This TCR beta chain was captured in a study of technical replicates of blood from several donors. The CDR3 runs to 15 residues. Trimming removed 3 bases from V and 4 bases from J; junction bases left unmatched: 8. Germline V gives CDR1 SGHRS, CDR2 YFSETQ. Clones were sequenced by immunoSEQ multiplex PCR, and TCRdb holds only the in-frame ones, with some missing. The top ten clones hold 0.25% to 0.3% of a sample with approximately 87,000 clones, approximately 94% of them seen once. The chain is built from TRBV5-1 and TRBJ1-2, with 8 bases fitting TRBD1. The receptor was isolated from a human donor in good health. The sequencing sample was made of T cells isolated from PBMCs. The CDR3 is CASSWTGSAGYGYTF. Here the CDR3 DNA reads TGCGCCAGCAGCTGGACAGGGAGCGCGGGCTATGGCTACACCTTC.